Listed here is a single T cell receptor beta chain. The germline CDR1 and CDR2 sequences are LNHDA and SQIVND (reference sequence). V shed 3 bases and J shed 4 bases, with 12 bases lying between them. The CDR3 runs 14 residues. These data are taken from a study of T cell responses to AZD1222 COVID-19 vaccine. The table came from immunoSEQ multiplex PCR; TCRdb's copy has only in-frame clones and leaves some out. This table holds approximately 150,000 clones, about 82% found once. This clonotype was obtained from an adult who received the AZD1222 COVID-19 vaccine. The V and J genes are TRBV19 and TRBJ1-2; D is unresolved. The sequences come from peripheral blood, collected 28 days after the second AZD1222 dose. CDR3 nucleotide sequence: TGTGCCAGTAGTATTTCTCAAACCCTCTATGGCTACACCTTC. This codes for CASSISQTLYGYTF.